Reported below is one TCR beta chain. Its antigen remains unidentified. TCRdb processed the 5' RACE reads again and assigns one entry to each CDR3 protein, with no DNA. Its clone listing holds roughly 450,000 distinct CDR3 sequences. The data belong to a study of T cells expressing NK-cell markers. Turning to the study itself: The study drew TCR beta repertoires from sorted CD3+CD56+NKG2C+, CD3+CD56+NKG2C- and CD3+CD56-NKG2C+ T cells. Seven donors tested HCMV-seropositive and one tested seronegative among the eight sequenced. Study findings and constraints: Each of 5 to 7 donors carried dominant NKG2C+ clonotypes accounting for about 1.0-7.5% of CD8+ T cells. These same clonotypes (in four donors) also led the CD3+CD56-NKG2C+ fraction.

The CDR3 runs 15 residues. This clonotype was sampled from a woman aged 45 to 65 in good health. Sequenced input: blood T cells: a sorted CD56 or NKG2C T cell subset, CD4+ or CD8+ T cells, or bulk PBMC T cells (not recorded which). The V gene is TRBV12-3 or TRBV12-4, the J gene TRBJ1-6; the D call from TCRdb, TRBD1, cannot be confirmed without DNA. CDR3 residues: CASSFSGVGNSPLHF.